These 16 T cell receptor beta chains were sequenced from one sample in a study of cytomegalovirus exposure and HLA in healthy donors (dated by TCRdb to 2016 to 2017). The library was prepared using the immunoSEQ multiplex PCR assay. For the multiplex PCR, a mixture combining 60 forward primers for TCR Vbeta segments and 13 reverse primers for TCR Jbeta segments was used. In its TCRdb copy, this immuneACCESS table keeps in-frame sequences only and misses some clones. Where compared with another copy, unresolved V genes explain less than half of these, and the others have no known cause. The sample table records some 200,000 clones; over 70% of these occur just once. Less than 4.5% of the sample belongs to the ten largest clones. Sequenced input: PBMCs. The source of these receptors is a man aged 50 to 60 in good health and CMV-seronegative.

This rearrangement joins TRBV9 to TRBJ2-1; tentatively, D is TRBD1 (5 bases). Trimming removed 6 bases from V and 7 bases from J, with 14 bases in between. CDR3 size: 13 residues. Germline CDR1 SGDLS, CDR2 YYNGEE. CDR3 sequence: CASNPASGNEQFF. CDR3 nucleotides: TGTGCCAGCAACCCTGCTTCAGGGAATGAGCAGTTCTTC.

Here the CDR3 DNA reads TGTGCCAGCTCACCACAAAGCGCTAGCTCGGGGGAGACCCAGTACTTC. As protein: CASSPQSASSGETQYF. The gene calls are TRBV18 and TRBJ2-5, with D tentatively TRBD2 (5 bases). Per the germline V gene, CDR1 is KGHSH and CDR2 is LQKENI. The CDR3 covers 16 residues. The V end was cut by 1 base, the J end by 5 bases, with 17 bases between.

About this clone: The junction shows a germline mismatch at one end, possibly a read error. The J gene is TRBJ1-5, the V gene TRBV7-9; the match to TRBD1 covers 9 bases. This CDR3 region has 17 residues. Germline CDR1 and CDR2: SEHNR and FQNEAQ (reference sequence). The CDR3 DNA reads as TGTTCCAGCCCCTGCGTGGACAGGGGAGAACAGGATCAGCCCCAGCATTTT. Translated: CSSPCVDRGEQDQPQHF. The full variable domain, rest sourced from reference TRBV7-9 and TRBJ1-5, is DTGVSQNPRHKITKRGQNVTFRCDPISEHNRLYWYRQTLGQGPEFLTYFQNEAQLEKSRLLSDRFSAERPKGSFSTLEIQRTEQGDSAMYLCSSPCVDRGEQDQPQHFGDGTRLSIL.

The chain employs TRBV5-1 and TRBJ2-3; D ambiguous. This CDR3 contains 15 residues. Per the germline V gene, CDR1 is SGHRS and CDR2 is YFSETQ. Trimming shortened V by 0 bases and J by 4 bases, and 12 bases separated the two germline ends. CDR3 in DNA: TGCGCCAGCAGCTTGGAGGCTAGAGTATCAGATACGCAGTATTTT. This encodes CASSLEARVSDTQYF.

The chain couples TRBV5-4 to TRBJ1-3, with no clear D. V lost 0 bases and J lost 0, with 7 bases in between. CDR1 is SGHNT and CDR2 is YYREEE in the germline V gene (reference sequence). The CDR3 has 15 residues. The CDR3 sequence is CASSLAPVSGNTIYF. CDR3 DNA sequence: TGTGCCAGCAGCTTGGCACCGGTCTCTGGAAACACCATATATTTT.

About this clone: This same CDR3 is encoded by further DNA sequences in the sample. The genes are TRBV19 and TRBJ1-5; D not certain. From germline, CDR1 is LNHDA and CDR2 SQIVND (reference sequence). The CDR3 length is 14 residues. The V and J ends lost 3 bases and 3 bases respectively, with 9 bases between them. The CDR3 DNA follows: TGTGCCAGTAGTATCGTAGAAAACAATCAGCCCCAGCATTTT. It yields the protein CASSIVENNQPQHF.

The J gene is TRBJ2-7, the V gene TRBV19, with a weak D call TRBD2 (6 bases). Germline V gene lookup returns CDR1 LNHDA and CDR2 SQIVND (reference sequence). The CDR3 is 12 amino acids. The V gene lost 6 bases and the J gene lost 4 bases, with 10 bases spanning the gap. The CDR3 reads CASSPSGYEQYF. CDR3 DNA: TGTGCCAGTAGCCCCAGCGGGTACGAGCAGTACTTC.

CDR3 loop: CASSLSGYSNQPQHF. The CDR3 DNA follows: TGTGCCAGCAGTTTAAGCGGGTATAGCAATCAGCCCCAGCATTTT. The chain is built from TRBV27 and TRBJ1-5; no firm D call. The CDR3 covers 15 residues. Trimming cost V 2 bases and J 0 bases, with 8 bases left between them. Per the germline V gene, CDR1 is MNHEY and CDR2 is SMNVEV (reference sequence).

Only one count was recorded for this clone. V and J are TRBV5-1 and TRBJ2-7, with a possible D match to TRBD2 (6 bases). The germline CDR1 and CDR2 sequences are SGHRS and YFSETQ. Deletions cut 5 bases from V and 2 bases from J, with 14 bases between. This CDR3 is built from 14 residues. In nucleotides, the CDR3 is TGCGCCAGCAGACCCGGGACTTCAACCTACGAGCAGTACTTC. The encoded protein is CASRPGTSTYEQYF.

The rearrangement joins TRBV9 to TRBJ2-3; possible D gene TRBD2, 6 bases. Germline CDR1 and CDR2: SGDLS and YYNGEE. The CDR3 covers 16 residues. V lost 2 bases, J lost 0 bases, and 13 bases lay in between. The chain's CDR3 is CASSVERATSTDTQYF. CDR3 DNA sequence: TGTGCCAGCAGCGTTGAGCGGGCTACTAGCACAGATACGCAGTATTTT.

The V and J genes are TRBV9 and TRBJ1-2, with D unresolved. CDR1 and CDR2 (germline): SGDLS, YYNGEE. The germline V and J ends were trimmed by 3 bases and 7 bases, with 7 bases remaining between them. This CDR3 contains 11 residues. The CDR3 DNA sequence: TGTGCCAGCAGCGATCGACTTGGCTACACCTTC. Its translation is CASSDRLGYTF.

As to this clone: One end of the junction varies from germline; a read error may be responsible. This chain links TRBV7-9 with TRBJ1-2; possibly TRBD1 for D (5 bases). The CDR3 runs 18 residues. Germline CDR1 reads SEHNR; CDR2 reads FQNEAQ (reference sequence). Here the CDR3 DNA reads TGTTCCAGCAGCTCTGGGACTCCCCGACTTGGAATTAACTATGGCTACACCTTC. Translating gives CSSSSGTPRLGINYGYTF.

The table lists this clone with a few counts. The V and J genes are TRBV7-2 and TRBJ2-1; the D gene is possibly TRBD2 (6 bases). The CDR3 is made up of 14 amino acids. Germline values: CDR1 SGHTA, CDR2 FQGNSA. Trimming cost V 3 bases and J 6 bases, with 12 bases left between them. As DNA, the CDR3 is TGTGCCAGCAGCTTGGACTATTCTATCAATGAGCAGTTCTTC. Its protein product is CASSLDYSINEQFF.

The J gene is TRBJ1-6, the V gene TRBV5-1, with 9 bases aligning to TRBD1. Germline V gene lookup returns CDR1 SGHRS and CDR2 YFSETQ. The CDR3 consists of 16 residues. J gave up 6 bases and V 4 bases, and 8 bases lay outside the gene matches. The CDR3 region has the DNA TGCGCCAGCAGCGGAGGGGGGGACAGGGCTAATTCACCCCTCCACTTT. This codes for CASSGGGDRANSPLHF.

The sample holds a few counts of this clone. The chain carries TRBV6-5 and TRBJ2-5, with a possible D match to TRBD1 (6 bases). The DNA matches TRBJ2-7 better at its end, which makes the J call doubtful. Germline CDR1 MNHEY, CDR2 SVGAGI. The CDR3 sequence is 15 residues long. The CDR3 sequence is CASSYSSTGSYEQYF. The DNA of the CDR3 is TGTGCCAGCAGTTACTCCTCGACAGGTTCCTACGAGCAGTACTTC.

The chain links TRBV5-1 to TRBJ2-7, with 7 bases lining up with TRBD2. Germline CDR1 SGHRS, CDR2 YFSETQ. CDR3 length equals 15 residues. Trimming took 0 bases from V and 2 from J; bases not matched to a gene: 5. CDR3 protein: CASSLVEGLAYEQYF. In DNA, the CDR3 is TGCGCCAGCAGCTTGGTCGAAGGACTAGCCTACGAGCAGTACTTC.